What follows are 16 T cell receptor beta chains derived from one specimen sequenced in a study of blood T cell repertoires in COVID-19. TCRdb keeps only in-frame clones here, not all; method: immunoSEQ multiplex PCR. The table records more than 120,000 clones, about 91% of them present only once. The sample was peripheral blood. All receptors come from a woman aged 50 to 60 with acute or convalescent COVID-19.

This chain connects TRBV9 to TRBJ2-6; 9 nucleotides line up with TRBD1. Germline V gives CDR1 SGDLS, CDR2 YYNGEE. With V trimmed by 4 bases and J by 0 bases, 5 bases remained unmatched. This CDR3 region has 17 residues. The CDR3 region has the DNA TGTGCCAGCAGCCCTAGGACAGGGGTCTCTGGGGCCAACGTCCTGACTTTC. This encodes CASSPRTGVSGANVLTF.

The chain uses TRBV27 and TRBJ2-6; D unresolved. V shed 3 bases and J shed 0 bases, with 6 bases lying between them. Germline loops: CDR1 MNHEY, CDR2 SMNVEV (reference sequence). The CDR3 loop spans 15 amino acids. CDR3 protein: CASSFYSSGANVLTF. The CDR3 nucleotides are TGTGCCAGCAGTTTCTATAGCTCTGGGGCCAACGTCCTGACTTTC.

A single count supports this clone. The genes are TRBV30 and TRBJ1-5; D ambiguous. Trimming took 0 bases from V and 3 from J, leaving 9 bases between them. This CDR3 comprises 14 residues. Germline CDR1 is GTSNPN and CDR2 is SVGIG (reference sequence). The CDR3 region is CAWSVGRANQPQHF. Here the CDR3 DNA reads TGTGCCTGGAGTGTCGGGCGGGCCAATCAGCCCCAGCATTTT.

This clone was counted a single time. This chain connects TRBV20-1 to TRBJ2-7; D is undetermined. Trimming pared 1 base from V and 6 bases from J, leaving 7 bases between. Germline-derived CDR1 and CDR2 are DFQATT and SNEGSKA (reference sequence). The CDR3 runs 11 residues. CDR3: CSARAPGEQYF. CDR3 coding DNA: TGCAGTGCTAGAGCCCCCGGCGAGCAGTACTTC.

The rearrangement links TRBV2 to TRBJ1-2; 9 bases map to TRBD1. This CDR3 region has 13 residues. Germline V lookup: CDR1 SNHLY, CDR2 FYNNEI. The J segment lost 5 bases and the V segment lost 4 bases, leaving 2 bases of the junction unmatched. CDR3 nucleotide sequence: TGTGCCAGCAGTGCTGACAGGGGGTATGGCTACACCTTC. It yields the protein CASSADRGYGYTF. Full variable domain (outside the CDR3, taken from reference TRBV2 and TRBJ1-2): EPEVTQTPSHQVTQMGQEVILRCVPISNHLYFYWYRQILGQKVEFLVSFYNNEISEKSEIFDDQFSVERPDGSNFTLKIRSTKLEDSAMYFCASSADRGYGYTFGSGTRLTVV.

This clone occurred once. This chain uses TRBV19 with TRBJ1-2, with TRBD1 matching over 9 bases. CDR3 length: 16 residues. The V and J ends lost 10 bases and 0 bases, in that order; junction bases with no gene match: 12. CDR1 LNHDA and CDR2 SQIVND come from the germline V gene (reference sequence). In nucleotides, the CDR3 is TGTGCCACCGGCCGACAGGGGGATTCCTCTAACTATGGCTACACCTTC. Translated, it gives CATGRQGDSSNYGYTF.

This clone has a single count. V gene TRBV19 combines with J gene TRBJ1-1, with 7 bases matching TRBD1. The CDR3 sequence is 13 residues long. With V trimmed by 5 bases and J by 4 bases, 4 bases remained unmatched. Germline loops: CDR1 LNHDA, CDR2 SQIVND (reference sequence). The CDR3 DNA is TGTGCCAGTAGTGCTCAGGGGGGCACTGAAGCTTTCTTT. As protein: CASSAQGGTEAFF.

CDR3 amino acids: CASSEWREGRGETQYF. In DNA form, the CDR3 reads TGTGCCAGCAGTGAATGGCGGGAGGGCCGTGGGGAGACCCAGTACTTC. The chain carries TRBV2 and TRBJ2-5; the match to TRBD2 covers 9 bases. Trimming cost V 2 bases and J 5 bases; bases outside gene matches: 9. From germline, CDR1 is SNHLY and CDR2 FYNNEI. The CDR3 spans 16 residues.

V usage is TRBV7-3 and J usage is TRBJ1-2; 7 nucleotides align to TRBD1. The CDR3 is 15 residues long. CDR1 and CDR2 (germline): SGHTA, FQGTGA. V shed 5 bases and J 0 bases; nucleotides not matched to a gene: 6. CDR3 nucleotide sequence: TGTGCCAGCAGCCCGACAGGGTTATCTAACTATGGCTACACCTTC. It specifies CASSPTGLSNYGYTF.

This sequence joins TRBV18 and TRBJ2-1; 8 bases line up with TRBD1. This CDR3 has 17 residues. J lost 7 bases, V lost 4 bases, and 15 bases had no gene match. Per germline, CDR1 KGHSH and CDR2 LQKENI. CDR3 loop: CASSLAPPRTGMNEQFF. CDR3 DNA: TGTGCCAGCTCACTAGCGCCCCCCCGGACAGGGATGAATGAGCAGTTCTTC.

The chain is built from TRBV11-3 and TRBJ2-1; D may be TRBD2 (5 bases). Germline loops: CDR1 SGHNT, CDR2 YENEEA. The V and J ends lost 4 bases and 3 bases respectively, with 10 bases between them. The CDR3 covers 14 residues. This CDR3 reads CASSSRTDYNEQFF. The CDR3 DNA reads TGTGCCAGCAGCTCGCGGACTGACTACAATGAGCAGTTCTTC.

This clone was seen a single time. The rearrangement joins TRBV2 to TRBJ1-1; a weak D match, TRBD1 (6 bases). Between the trimmed V and J ends, which lost 6 bases and 1 base, there was a span of 9 bases. CDR1 SNHLY and CDR2 FYNNEI come from the germline V gene. The CDR3 contains 13 residues. CDR3 sequence reads: CASSATGNTEAFF. In DNA, the CDR3 is TGTGCCAGCAGCGCGACAGGGAACACTGAAGCTTTCTTT.

This clone was seen once. V and J are TRBV30 and TRBJ2-3; TRBD2 is a possible D gene (5 bases). Germline V gene data show CDR1 as GTSNPN and CDR2 as SVGIG (reference sequence). This CDR3 is built from 14 residues. Trimming stripped 1 base from V and 0 bases from J, with 8 bases between. CDR3 in amino acids: CAWSAGGSTDTQYF. CDR3 DNA: TGTGCCTGGAGTGCTGGCGGGAGCACAGATACGCAGTATTTT.

The J gene is TRBJ2-1, the V gene TRBV7-3, with TRBD2 matching 9 bases. Germline lookup yields CDR1 SGHTA and CDR2 FQGTGA. CDR3 length: 15 residues. Trimming cost V 2 bases and J 6 bases; bases outside gene matches: 5. CDR3 DNA: TGTGCCAGCAGCTTAGCGGGGGGGCCAGGCAATGAGCAGTTCTTC. This sequence encodes CASSLAGGPGNEQFF.

CDR3 in DNA: TGCAGTGCTAGTAGCGGGAACGGATACAATGAGCAGTTCTTC. Translated, it gives CSASSGNGYNEQFF. The chain uses TRBV20-1 and TRBJ2-1, with TRBD2 matching 8 bases. The germline gives CDR1 DFQATT, CDR2 SNEGSKA (reference sequence). V lost 3 bases to trimming and J lost 4 bases; unmatched junction nucleotides: 5. The CDR3 runs to 14 residues.

The chain recombines TRBV29-1 with TRBJ1-5; D might be TRBD1 (6 bases). CDR3 length: 14 residues. Germline-derived CDR1 and CDR2 are SQVTM and ANQGSEA. The ends were cut back, 4 bases at V and 0 bases at J, with 10 bases in the middle. The CDR3 coding sequence is TGCAGCGTTGGGGGGCCGCTTAGCAATCAGCCCCAGCATTTT. Encoded protein: CSVGGPLSNQPQHF. The full variable domain, its missing parts supplied by reference TRBV29-1 and TRBJ1-5, is SAVISQKPSRDICQRGTSLTIQCQVDSQVTMMFWYRQQPGQSLTLIATANQGSEATYESGFVIDKFPISRPNLTFSTLTVSNMSPEDSSIYLCSVGGPLSNQPQHFGDGTRLSIL.